Presented here are 24 T cell receptor beta chains from one specimen sequenced in a study of blood T cell repertoires in COVID-19. The method was immunoSEQ multiplex PCR; TCRdb's version includes in-frame clones alone and lacks a portion of them. Of under 130,000 clones listed, about three quarters are singletons. The sample comprised peripheral blood. These receptors were taken from a woman in her 70s with acute or convalescent COVID-19.

The chain couples TRBV5-1 to TRBJ1-1; D perhaps matches TRBD1 (6 bases). Germline V gene sequence: CDR1 SGHRS, CDR2 YFSETQ. V was pared by 0 bases and J by 11 bases, with 11 bases between. The CDR3 sequence is 12 residues long. The CDR3 region has the DNA TGCGCCAGCAGCTTGGAGACAGGAGACGCTTTCTTT. Amino acid sequence: CASSLETGDAFF. Full variable domain (remainder filled in from reference TRBV5-1 and TRBJ1-1): KAGVTQTPRYLIKTRGQQVTLSCSPISGHRSVSWYQQTPGQGLQFLFEYFSETQRNKGNFPGRFSGRQFSNSRSEMNVSTLELGDSALYLCASSLETGDAFFGQGTRLTVV.

The table lists this clone with many counts. This chain uses TRBV11-2 with TRBJ1-2, with D uncertain. V dropped 4 bases and J dropped 2 bases, with 14 bases sitting between them. The V gene's germline CDR1 is SGHAT and CDR2 FQNNGV. CDR3 length: 15 amino acids. CDR3 sequence reads: CASSSLRGRNYGYTF. The CDR3 DNA reads TGTGCCAGCAGCTCCCTGCGAGGGAGAAACTATGGCTACACCTTC.

The CDR3 bases are TGTGCCAGCAGCTTATCCCAGGGGGGCCCCGGGGAGCTGTTTTTT. The encoded protein is CASSLSQGGPGELFF. V and J are TRBV11-3 and TRBJ2-2; D is possibly TRBD1 (7 bases). Trimming cost V 2 bases and J 6 bases, with 13 bases left between them. The CDR3 is made up of 15 amino acids. Germline CDR1 and CDR2: SGHNT and YENEEA.

The V and J genes are TRBV2 and TRBJ1-5; D not certain. The germline V and J ends were trimmed by 6 bases and 0 bases, with 12 bases remaining between them. The germline CDR1 and CDR2 sequences are SNHLY and FYNNEI. The CDR3 loop spans 15 amino acids. The CDR3 sequence: CASRNREFSNQPQHF. CDR3 coding DNA: TGTGCCAGCAGAAACCGGGAGTTTAGCAATCAGCCCCAGCATTTT.

The rearrangement links TRBV5-1 to TRBJ1-2; D call uncertain. The CDR3 is made up of 13 amino acids. CDR1 is SGHRS, CDR2 YFSETQ, per germline. Trimming left V 2 bases short and J 1 base short, with 6 bases between. The DNA of the CDR3 is TGCGCCAGCAGCTTCCGGGTTAACTATGGCTACACCTTC. It specifies CASSFRVNYGYTF. The whole variable domain, filled in from reference TRBV5-1 and TRBJ1-2, reads KAGVTQTPRYLIKTRGQQVTLSCSPISGHRSVSWYQQTPGQGLQFLFEYFSETQRNKGNFPGRFSGRQFSNSRSEMNVSTLELGDSALYLCASSFRVNYGYTFGSGTRLTVV.

This chain connects TRBV6-5 to TRBJ1-6; the D is unclear. The CDR3 is made up of 13 amino acids. Germline V gene data show CDR1 as MNHEY and CDR2 as SVGAGI. Deletions cut 10 bases from V and 1 base from J, with 8 bases between. CDR3 nucleotide sequence: TGTGCCACCCTAGAGTCCTATAATTCACCCCTCCACTTT. It encodes CATLESYNSPLHF.

This chain links TRBV6-8 with TRBJ2-7; D is perhaps TRBD2 (5 bases). This CDR3 has 10 residues. The germline V gene has CDR1 MNHGY and CDR2 SAAAGT. V was trimmed by 11 bases and J by 3 bases, leaving 8 bases between them. CDR3 region: CAGEIYEQYF. CDR3 coding DNA: TGTGCCGGGGAGATCTACGAGCAGTACTTC.

This chain links TRBV7-6 with TRBJ2-3; D perhaps matches TRBD2 (5 bases). With 2 bases removed from V and 3 bases from J, the gap between germline ends came to 12 bases. The CDR3 spans 15 residues. CDR1 and CDR2 (germline): SGHVS, FNYEAQ. CDR3 sequence (DNA): TGTGCCAGCAGCTTATGGTCTAGCTTGACAGATACGCAGTATTTT. Protein: CASSLWSSLTDTQYF.

The gene calls are TRBV30 and TRBJ1-1; D ambiguous. Germline-derived CDR1 and CDR2 are GTSNPN and SVGIG (reference sequence). The CDR3 is made up of 12 amino acids. The CDR3 loop is CAYHATGTEAFF. The DNA of the CDR3 is TGTGCGTATCACGCGACTGGCACTGAAGCTTTCTTT.

This chain joins TRBV12-3 or TRBV12-4 and TRBJ2-3; possible D gene TRBD1, 5 bases. CDR3 length: 13 amino acids. With 6 bases removed from V and 4 bases from J, the gap between germline ends came to 11 bases. CDR3 bases: TGTGCCAGCAGGCGCGCGACAGCAGATACGCAGTATTTT. Its protein product is CASRRATADTQYF.

The chain has TRBV5-1 and TRBJ2-7, with D perhaps matching TRBD1 (7 bases). This CDR3 contains 14 residues. Looked up from germline, CDR1 is SGHRS and CDR2 is YFSETQ. V lost 5 bases, J lost 1 base, and 13 bases lay in between. This CDR3 is CASSSQGGSYEQYF. CDR3 nucleotide sequence: TGCGCCAGCAGTTCTCAGGGGGGATCCTACGAGCAGTACTTC.

V gene TRBV12-3 or TRBV12-4 combines with J gene TRBJ1-6, with D possibly matching TRBD1 (5 bases). The CDR3 consists of 12 residues. V gave up 6 bases and J gave up 9 bases, with 9 bases separating them. This CDR3 is CASSQGGSPLHF. The CDR3 nucleotides read TGTGCCAGCAGCCAGGGTGGTTCACCCCTCCACTTT.

DNA for the CDR3: TGTGCCAGCAGCTCCGGACAGAAAGAGACCCAGTACTTC. This translates into CASSSGQKETQYF. The chain combines TRBV9 with TRBJ2-5; the D gene is possibly TRBD1 (6 bases). This CDR3 is 13 amino acids long. V was cut by 4 bases and J by 3 bases, with 10 bases left in between. Germline V gives CDR1 SGDLS, CDR2 YYNGEE.

V gene TRBV6-5 combines with J gene TRBJ2-7; 7 nucleotides match TRBD1. CDR1 is MNHEY, CDR2 SVGAGI, per germline. The CDR3 totals 15 residues. V trimming: 4 bases; J trimming: 2 bases; junction bases outside the gene matches: 8. CDR3 DNA: TGTGCCAGCAGTTTAGGGAAGACAGGGACCTACGAGCAGTACTTC. Its protein is CASSLGKTGTYEQYF.

The chain is built from TRBV7-2 and TRBJ2-3, with TRBD1 matching 9 bases. CDR1 and CDR2 from the germline V gene are SGHTA and FQGNSA. V dropped 6 bases and J dropped 3; count of bases not matched to a gene: 4. This CDR3 has 14 residues. The CDR3 loop is CASRDRGGTDTQYF. CDR3 coding DNA: TGTGCCAGCAGGGACAGGGGAGGTACAGATACGCAGTATTTT.

V gene TRBV19 combines with J gene TRBJ2-2; 8 bases are a match to TRBD2. The trim removed 6 bases at V and 6 bases at J, leaving 9 bases unmatched. This CDR3 region has 15 residues. In germline, CDR1 is LNHDA, CDR2 SQIVND (reference sequence). The CDR3 is CASSIGTRGAGELFF. CDR3 in DNA: TGTGCCAGTAGCATCGGGACTAGGGGGGCCGGGGAGCTGTTTTTT.

The chain links TRBV11-3 to TRBJ1-6; 7 nucleotides match TRBD1. Trimming at V came to 1 base and at J to 7 bases, leaving 16 bases not matched to a gene. The CDR3 has 19 amino acids. Germline V gene sequence: CDR1 SGHNT, CDR2 YENEEA. CDR3 nucleotide sequence: TGTGCCAGCAGCTTAGGGCCATTAGTACCGGGACAGTCAAATTCACCCCTCCACTTT. Translation: CASSLGPLVPGQSNSPLHF.

The V and J genes are TRBV7-9 and TRBJ1-1; the D gene is possibly TRBD1 (5 bases). The ends were cut back, 5 bases at V and 7 bases at J, with 17 bases in the middle. The CDR3 runs 14 residues. Germline values: CDR1 SEHNR, CDR2 FQNEAQ (reference sequence). CDR3 loop: CASSLASGTGEAFF. The CDR3 bases are TGTGCCAGCAGCCTGGCCTCAGGGACTGGTGAAGCTTTCTTT.

V gene TRBV11-2 combines with J gene TRBJ1-2; no clear D gene. This CDR3 region has 14 residues. Germline V CDR1 and CDR2: SGHAT, FQNNGV. V gave up 1 base and J gave up 5 bases, with 11 bases separating them. DNA for the CDR3: TGTGCCAGCAGCTTAGGTTCGGGGAATTATGGCTACACCTTC. Translated, it gives CASSLGSGNYGYTF. The full variable domain, its missing parts supplied by reference TRBV11-2 and TRBJ1-2, is EAGVAQSPRYKIIEKRQSVAFWCNPISGHATLYWYQQILGQGPKLLIQFQNNGVVDDSQLPKDRFSAERLKGVDSTLKIQPAKLEDSAVYLCASSLGSGNYGYTFGSGTRLTVV.

The CDR3 is CASSLGGGMSNQPQHF. CDR3 DNA: TGTGCCAGCAGCTTGGGAGGAGGGATGAGCAATCAGCCCCAGCATTTT. The genes are TRBV5-4 and TRBJ1-5; D uncertain. The V and J ends lost 0 bases and 1 base respectively, with 11 bases between them. Germline-derived CDR1 and CDR2 are SGHNT and YYREEE (reference sequence). This CDR3 has 16 residues.

V usage is TRBV11-2 and J usage is TRBJ2-7; 12 bases are shared with TRBD2. The V gene end was trimmed by 3 bases and the J gene end by 3 bases; junction bases not matched to a gene: 3. CDR1 is SGHAT, CDR2 FQNNGV, per germline. This CDR3 is 15 amino acids long. Here the CDR3 reads CASSFRTSGVYEQYF. The CDR3 DNA follows: TGTGCCAGCAGCTTCCGGACTAGCGGGGTCTACGAGCAGTACTTC.

This clone was counted a single time. J is TRBJ1-1 and V is TRBV6-5; 7 nucleotides align to TRBD1. The CDR3 spans 13 residues. The trim removed 8 bases at V and 6 bases at J, leaving 9 bases unmatched. The germline gives CDR1 MNHEY, CDR2 SVGAGI. CDR3 sequence reads: CASQGGEYAEAFF. DNA for the CDR3: TGTGCCAGCCAGGGGGGCGAATACGCTGAAGCTTTCTTT.

The V gene is TRBV5-1, the J gene TRBJ2-1; 11 bases map to TRBD2. From germline, CDR1 is SGHRS and CDR2 YFSETQ. Trimming removed 8 bases from V and 3 bases from J; junction bases left unmatched: 4. This CDR3 spans 14 amino acids. CDR3 sequence reads: CASHLAGGYNEQFF. The CDR3 DNA follows: TGCGCCAGTCACCTAGCGGGGGGCTACAATGAGCAGTTCTTC. Variable domain in full (rest from reference TRBV5-1 and TRBJ2-1): KAGVTQTPRYLIKTRGQQVTLSCSPISGHRSVSWYQQTPGQGLQFLFEYFSETQRNKGNFPGRFSGRQFSNSRSEMNVSTLELGDSALYLCASHLAGGYNEQFFGPGTRLTVL.

This clone occurred once. The chain has TRBV6-5 and TRBJ2-1; 8 positions agree with TRBD2. Trimming removed 0 bases from V and 11 bases from J; junction bases left unmatched: 6. Germline V gene data show CDR1 as MNHEY and CDR2 as SVGAGI. The CDR3 runs to 14 residues. The CDR3 reads CASSYSRGGIKQFF. CDR3 sequence (DNA): TGTGCCAGCAGTTACTCGCGCGGGGGGATCAAGCAGTTCTTC.